A single sample is the source of the 24 T cell receptor beta chains below, sequenced in a study of T-cell reconstitution after alpha-beta-depleted transplantation in children. Preparing the TCRbeta library involved the use of unique molecular identifiers. A single record per CDR3 protein comes from TCRdb applying MiXCR to the PCR reads. The repertoire includes hundreds of thousands of distinct CDR3 sequences, less than 20% of them detected once, and around 4.5% sits in the top ten. The sequencing used PBMCs, mostly from graft donor cells, collected 360 days after TCRalphabeta/CD19-depleted stem cell transplant. These receptors were obtained from a male patient under 18 who had a stem cell transplant for acute lymphoblastic leukemia, so the T cells may come from the graft donor.

The J gene is TRBJ2-5, the V gene TRBV12-3 or TRBV12-4; TRBD1 aligns across 7 bases. Losses at the gene ends were 5 bases for V and 4 bases for J; bases not matched to a gene: 13. The CDR3 sequence is 16 residues long. DNA for the CDR3: TGTGCCAGCAGTCGCCGATCGACAGGGATAGTAGAGACCCAGTACTTC. Translated, it gives CASSRRSTGIVETQYF.

This chain links TRBV5-1 with TRBJ1-1; no reliable D call. Germline CDR1 is SGHRS and CDR2 is YFSETQ. The CDR3 runs to 12 residues. The V end lost 3 bases, the J end lost 11 bases, and 14 bases lay between the germline ends. In DNA form, the CDR3 reads TGCGCCAGCAGCTGGCGAGGGTGGGAGGCTTTCTTT. Encoded protein: CASSWRGWEAFF.

The J gene is TRBJ1-1, the V gene TRBV19, with a possible D match to TRBD1 (5 bases). There are 14 residues in the CDR3. Trimming removed 7 bases from V and 1 base from J, with 13 bases in between. Germline V CDR1 and CDR2: LNHDA, SQIVND (reference sequence). The CDR3 DNA reads TGTGCCAGTATCCTCGGGGGGACGAACACTGAAGCTTTCTTT. This translates into CASILGGTNTEAFF.

This clonotype was seen a handful of times. The chain recombines TRBV15 with TRBJ2-3; TRBD2 is a possible D gene (5 bases). Trimming removed 3 bases at V and 9 bases at J, with 13 bases between. Germline V lookup: CDR1 LNHNV, CDR2 YYDKDF (reference sequence). The CDR3 extends over 13 amino acids. Here the CDR3 DNA reads TGTGCCACCAGCAGCCGCTGGGAGATAACGCAGTATTTT. This sequence encodes CATSSRWEITQYF.

The J gene is TRBJ2-3, the V gene TRBV7-3; 11 bases match TRBD1. The CDR3 contains 14 residues. Germline CDR1 reads SGHTA; CDR2 reads FQGTGA. V dropped 5 bases and J dropped 7; count of bases not matched to a gene: 5. CDR3 sequence reads: CASSPRDRGNTQYF. Written as DNA, the CDR3 is TGTGCCAGCAGCCCCCGGGACAGGGGGAATACGCAGTATTTT.

V and J are TRBV28 and TRBJ2-3; TRBD1 aligns across 9 bases. Germline CDR1 reads MDHEN; CDR2 reads SYDVKM. V lost 8 bases and J lost 2; bases outside the gene matches: 20. The CDR3 loop spans 19 amino acids. The CDR3 coding sequence is TGTGCCAGCCCACCCTGGACAGGGGCGCGGAAAATTCACACAGATACGCAGTATTTT. It yields the protein CASPPWTGARKIHTDTQYF. The variable domain in full, completed from reference TRBV28 and TRBJ2-3, reads DVKVTQSSRYLVKRTGEKVFLECVQDMDHENMFWYRQDPGLGLRLIYFSYDVKMKEKGDIPEGYSVSREKKERFSLILESASTNQTSMYLCASPPWTGARKIHTDTQYFGPGTRLTVL.

J is TRBJ2-3 and V is TRBV14; 10 nucleotides match TRBD2. Germline V gives CDR1 SGHDN, CDR2 FVKESK. With 0 bases clipped from V and 5 bases from J, the junction kept 8 bases outside the gene matches. The CDR3 extends over 17 amino acids. The CDR3 is CASSQEAAGGIEDTQYF. The CDR3 nucleotides read TGTGCCAGCAGCCAAGAGGCAGCGGGAGGGATAGAAGATACGCAGTATTTT.

This clonotype has more than one count but fewer than ten. The J gene is TRBJ2-4, the V gene TRBV4-1; a possible D gene is TRBD2 (5 bases). V lost 3 bases and J lost 8, with 17 bases in between. CDR3 size: 15 residues. Per germline, CDR1 MGHRA and CDR2 YSYEKL. CDR3 coding DNA: TGCGCCAGCAGCCAGACTCTGGGGTTCGGGGACATTCAGTACTTC. This sequence encodes CASSQTLGFGDIQYF.

This clonotype occurred a few times. V gene TRBV5-1 combines with J gene TRBJ2-7, with 10 nucleotides matching TRBD1. The junction had 6 bases not matched to a gene; V was cut back by 3 bases and J by 3 bases. This CDR3 is 15 amino acids long. In germline, CDR1 is SGHRS, CDR2 YFSETQ. CDR3 region: CASSWGQGSHYEQYF. CDR3 sequence (DNA): TGCGCCAGCAGCTGGGGACAGGGGTCCCACTACGAGCAGTACTTC.

This clonotype has only a few counts. The gene calls are TRBV7-9 and TRBJ2-1, with a tentative D call TRBD1 (5 bases). The CDR3 extends over 14 amino acids. Germline CDR1 is SEHNR and CDR2 is FQNEAQ (reference sequence). The ends were cut back, 2 bases at V and 6 bases at J, with 11 bases in the middle. The CDR3 region is CASSLQGQTNEQFF. CDR3 bases: TGTGCCAGCAGCTTACAGGGTCAGACCAATGAGCAGTTCTTC. Drawing the rest from reference TRBV7-9 and TRBJ2-1, the complete variable domain is DTGVSQNPRHKITKRGQNVTFRCDPISEHNRLYWYRQTLGQGPEFLTYFQNEAQLEKSRLLSDRFSAERPKGSFSTLEIQRTEQGDSAMYLCASSLQGQTNEQFFGPGTRLTVL.

This clonotype turned up a few times. In DNA, the CDR3 is TGTGCCAGCAGCCAAGATAGGCCGCTGAACACTGAAGCTTTCTTT. Translating gives CASSQDRPLNTEAFF. The rearrangement joins TRBV3-1 to TRBJ1-1; D gene ambiguous. CDR1 is LGHDT, CDR2 YNNKEL, per germline (reference sequence). This CDR3 comprises 15 residues. Trimming removed 0 bases at V and 0 bases at J, with 8 bases between.

This clonotype was seen a handful of times. The chain is built from TRBV14 and TRBJ2-2; 12 nucleotides line up with TRBD2. V lost 4 bases to trimming and J lost 0 bases; unmatched junction nucleotides: 9. This CDR3 region has 19 residues. Germline values: CDR1 SGHDN, CDR2 FVKESK. DNA of the CDR3: TGTGCCAGCAGCCGGAGAGGACTAGCGGGACCCTCGAACACCGGGGAGCTGTTTTTT. This translates into CASSRRGLAGPSNTGELFF. Combining the CDR3 with reference TRBV14 and TRBJ2-2 gives the whole variable domain EAGVTQFPSHSVIEKGQTVTLRCDPISGHDNLYWYRRVMGKEIKFLLHFVKESKQDESGMPNNRFLAERTGGTYSTLKVQPAELEDSGVYFCASSRRGLAGPSNTGELFFGEGSRLTVL.

The table lists this clonotype with a few counts. The V call is TRBV6-2 or TRBV6-3, the J call TRBJ1-5, with TRBD1 matching over 7 bases. This CDR3 has 14 residues. The germline gives CDR1 MNHEY, CDR2 SVGEGT. V shed 5 bases and J 6 bases; nucleotides not matched to a gene: 7. The CDR3 DNA follows: TGTGCCAGCAGTCCACCGACAGGGCGTCAGCCCCAGCATTTT. The encoded protein is CASSPPTGRQPQHF.

This clonotype was seen a handful of times. V and J are TRBV4-1 and TRBJ1-5, with D possibly matching TRBD1 (5 bases). Trimming shortened V by 1 base and J by 0 bases, and 16 bases separated the two germline ends. The CDR3 spans 18 residues. Germline values: CDR1 MGHRA, CDR2 YSYEKL. Written as DNA, the CDR3 is TGCGCCAGCAGCCAAGGGCGGGGCGGTACCTATAGCAATCAGCCCCAGCATTTT. Its translation is CASSQGRGGTYSNQPQHF.

V and J are TRBV7-9 and TRBJ2-1; D possibly corresponds to TRBD2 (6 bases). In germline, CDR1 is SEHNR, CDR2 FQNEAQ (reference sequence). The CDR3 has 15 residues. Trimming shortened V by 5 bases and J by 4 bases, and 15 bases separated the two germline ends. CDR3 sequence: CASSPFEGGYNEQFF. The CDR3 bases are TGTGCCAGCAGCCCCTTTGAGGGAGGTTACAATGAGCAGTTCTTC.

Details on this clonotype: With a much larger clone just one base away, this may be a read error. The CDR3 sequence is CASRGLGAGELFF. The CDR3 nucleotides read TGTGCCAGCAGGGGACTAGGGGCCGGGGAGCTGTTTTTT. The J gene is TRBJ2-2, the V gene TRBV21-1; the table calls TRBD2, which could not be checked here. TRBV21-1 is flagged as a pseudogene. The CDR3 contains 13 residues.

The rearrangement links TRBV12-3 or TRBV12-4 to TRBJ2-7; TRBD1 matches at 8 bases. This CDR3 contains 18 residues. The V gene end was trimmed by 8 bases and the J gene end by 2 bases; junction bases not matched to a gene: 20. The CDR3 spells CASWAGAGGVVRPYEQYF. In DNA form, the CDR3 reads TGTGCCAGCTGGGCGGGTGCAGGGGGCGTAGTCCGACCCTACGAGCAGTACTTC.

This clonotype was found a few times. The chain has TRBV6-5 and TRBJ2-1; the D is unclear. Germline V gives CDR1 MNHEY, CDR2 SVGAGI. Trimming shortened V by 2 bases and J by 10 bases, and 12 bases separated the two germline ends. This CDR3 has 13 residues. CDR3 in DNA: TGTGCCAGCAGTTACCCGTCGGCAGAGGAGCAGTTCTTC. Translating it yields CASSYPSAEEQFF.

This clonotype was seen ten or more times. The rearrangement links TRBV6-6 to TRBJ1-2; a weak D match, TRBD1 (5 bases). CDR1 is MNHNY, CDR2 SVGAGI, per germline (reference sequence). V was pared by 6 bases and J by 6 bases, with 20 bases between. The CDR3 runs to 15 residues. The CDR3 DNA is TGTGCCAGCAGCCCCTTGGGGGAATACCTTAATGGCTACACCTTC. The encoded protein is CASSPLGEYLNGYTF.

This clonotype was picked up a small number of times. The chain uses TRBV5-1 and TRBJ2-3; 9 positions agree with TRBD2. V shed 1 base, J shed 2 bases, and the junction held 5 bases outside the gene matches. The germline gives CDR1 SGHRS, CDR2 YFSETQ. The CDR3 is made up of 16 amino acids. CDR3 sequence reads: CASSLPGLANTDTQYF. In DNA, the CDR3 is TGCGCCAGCAGCTTGCCCGGACTAGCGAACACAGATACGCAGTATTTT.

This clonotype was counted between two and nine times. The chain employs TRBV13 and TRBJ2-7; D not resolved. V gave up 2 bases and J gave up 3 bases, with 17 bases separating them. The germline V gene encodes CDR1 PRHDT and CDR2 FYEKMQ (reference sequence). The CDR3 length is 16 residues. The CDR3 DNA reads as TGTGCCAGCAGCTTAAGACGGAGCAATCGGTACTACGAGCAGTACTTC. Protein sequence: CASSLRRSNRYYEQYF.

This clonotype was detected a few times. This chain connects TRBV29-1 to TRBJ2-1, with D uncertain. The germline CDR1 and CDR2 sequences are SQVTM and ANQGSEA. The CDR3 length is 14 residues. V dropped 3 bases and J dropped 2 bases, with 11 bases sitting between them. DNA for the CDR3: TGCAGCGTTGACAGCCCGGGCCCCTACAATGAGCAGTTCTTC. This gives the protein CSVDSPGPYNEQFF.

The rearrangement joins TRBV7-2 to TRBJ2-1, with a weak D call TRBD1 (6 bases). Germline V lookup: CDR1 SGHTA, CDR2 FQGNSA. This CDR3 contains 14 residues. V lost 9 bases to trimming and J lost 0 bases, with 12 bases between them. The CDR3 region has the DNA TGTGCCAGTTTCTGGGGGCGCTCCTACAATGAGCAGTTCTTC. Translated: CASFWGRSYNEQFF.

The rearrangement joins TRBV4-1 to TRBJ2-7; TRBD1 might be the D (5 bases). The germline V and J ends were trimmed by 0 bases and 4 bases, with 7 bases remaining between them. Germline CDR1 reads MGHRA; CDR2 reads YSYEKL. The CDR3 sequence is 13 residues long. The CDR3 spells CASSQDRVYEQYF. In DNA form, the CDR3 reads TGCGCCAGCAGCCAAGACAGGGTGTACGAGCAGTACTTC.